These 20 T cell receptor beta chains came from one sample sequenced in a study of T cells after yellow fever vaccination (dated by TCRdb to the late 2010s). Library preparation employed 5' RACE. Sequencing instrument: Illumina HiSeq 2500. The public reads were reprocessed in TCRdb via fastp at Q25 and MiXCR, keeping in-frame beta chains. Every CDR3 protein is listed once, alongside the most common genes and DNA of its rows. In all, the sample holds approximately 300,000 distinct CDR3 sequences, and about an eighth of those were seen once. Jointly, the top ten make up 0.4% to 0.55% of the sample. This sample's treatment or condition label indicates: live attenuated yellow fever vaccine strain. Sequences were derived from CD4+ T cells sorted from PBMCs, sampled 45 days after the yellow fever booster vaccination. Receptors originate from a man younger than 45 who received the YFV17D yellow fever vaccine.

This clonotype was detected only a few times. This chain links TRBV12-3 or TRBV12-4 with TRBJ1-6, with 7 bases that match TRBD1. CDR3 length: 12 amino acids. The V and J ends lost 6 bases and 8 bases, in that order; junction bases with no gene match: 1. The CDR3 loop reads CASRTGDSPLHF. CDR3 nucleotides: TGTGCCAGCAGAACAGGGGATTCACCCCTCCACTTT.

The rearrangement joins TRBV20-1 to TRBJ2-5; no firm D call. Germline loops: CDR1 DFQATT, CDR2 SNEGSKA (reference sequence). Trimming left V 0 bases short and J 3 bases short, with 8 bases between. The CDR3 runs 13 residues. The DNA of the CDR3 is TGCAGTGCTAGAGAACTTTTTAAAGAGACCCAGTACTTC. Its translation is CSARELFKETQYF.

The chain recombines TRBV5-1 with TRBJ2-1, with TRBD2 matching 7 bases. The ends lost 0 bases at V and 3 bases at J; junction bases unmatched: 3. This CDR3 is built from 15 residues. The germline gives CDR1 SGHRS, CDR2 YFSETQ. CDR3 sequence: CASSLGEGGYNEQFF. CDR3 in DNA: TGCGCCAGCAGCTTGGGGGAGGGTGGCTACAATGAGCAGTTCTTC.

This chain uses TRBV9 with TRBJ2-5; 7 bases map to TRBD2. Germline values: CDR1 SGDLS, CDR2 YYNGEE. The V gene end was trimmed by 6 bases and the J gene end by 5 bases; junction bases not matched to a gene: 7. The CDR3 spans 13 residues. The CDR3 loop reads CASNREVRETQYF. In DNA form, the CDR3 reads TGTGCCAGCAATCGGGAGGTTCGGGAGACCCAGTACTTC.

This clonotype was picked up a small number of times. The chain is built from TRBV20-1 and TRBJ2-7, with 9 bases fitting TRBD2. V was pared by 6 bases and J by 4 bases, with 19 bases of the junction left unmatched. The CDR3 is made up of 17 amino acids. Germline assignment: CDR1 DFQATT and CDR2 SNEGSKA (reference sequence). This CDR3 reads CSAAFIAGGPHSYEQYF. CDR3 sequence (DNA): TGCAGTGCCGCATTCATTGCGGGAGGGCCGCATAGTTACGAGCAGTACTTC.

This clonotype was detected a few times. The CDR3 DNA reads TGTGCCAGCCACGGACAGACGCAGGTGGATACGCAGTATTTT. Translation: CASHGQTQVDTQYF. This chain connects TRBV7-9 to TRBJ2-3, with D perhaps TRBD1 (6 bases). This CDR3 comprises 14 residues. The germline CDR1 and CDR2 sequences are SEHNR and FQNEAQ (reference sequence). V lost 8 bases and J lost 6, with 18 bases in between.

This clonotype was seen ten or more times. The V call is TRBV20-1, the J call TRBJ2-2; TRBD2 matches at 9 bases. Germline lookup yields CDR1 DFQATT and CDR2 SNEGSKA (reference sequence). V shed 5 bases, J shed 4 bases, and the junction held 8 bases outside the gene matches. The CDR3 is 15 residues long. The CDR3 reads CSAYSGSLGTGELFF. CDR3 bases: TGCAGTGCTTATAGCGGGAGTCTCGGCACCGGGGAGCTGTTTTTT.

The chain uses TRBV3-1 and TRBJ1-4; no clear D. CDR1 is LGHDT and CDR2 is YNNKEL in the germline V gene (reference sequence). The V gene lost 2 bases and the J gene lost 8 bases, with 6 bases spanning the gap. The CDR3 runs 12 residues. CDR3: CASSQSSEKLFF. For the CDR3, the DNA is TGTGCCAGCAGCCAATCATCGGAAAAACTGTTTTTT.

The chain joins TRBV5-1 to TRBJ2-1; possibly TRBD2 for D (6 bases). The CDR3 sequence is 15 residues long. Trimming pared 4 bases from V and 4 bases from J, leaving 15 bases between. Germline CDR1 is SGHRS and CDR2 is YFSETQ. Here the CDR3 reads CASSVEPGLYNEQFF. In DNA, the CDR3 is TGCGCCAGCAGCGTCGAACCGGGACTGTACAATGAGCAGTTCTTC. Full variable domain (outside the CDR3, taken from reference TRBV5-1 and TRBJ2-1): KAGVTQTPRYLIKTRGQQVTLSCSPISGHRSVSWYQQTPGQGLQFLFEYFSETQRNKGNFPGRFSGRQFSNSRSEMNVSTLELGDSALYLCASSVEPGLYNEQFFGPGTRLTVL.

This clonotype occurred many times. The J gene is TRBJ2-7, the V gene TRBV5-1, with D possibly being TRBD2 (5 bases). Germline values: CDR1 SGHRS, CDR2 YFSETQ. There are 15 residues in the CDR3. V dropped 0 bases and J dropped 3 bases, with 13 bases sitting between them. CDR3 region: CASSLDSASYYEQYF. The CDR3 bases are TGCGCCAGCAGCTTGGACTCGGCTAGCTACTACGAGCAGTACTTC.

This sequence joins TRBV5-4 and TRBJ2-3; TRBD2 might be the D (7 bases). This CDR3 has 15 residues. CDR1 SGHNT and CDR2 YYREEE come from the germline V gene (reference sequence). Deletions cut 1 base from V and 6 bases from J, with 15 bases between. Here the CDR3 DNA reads TGTGCCAGCAGCTTGCGGACTAGGGGGAGTGATACGCAGTATTTT. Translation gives CASSLRTRGSDTQYF.

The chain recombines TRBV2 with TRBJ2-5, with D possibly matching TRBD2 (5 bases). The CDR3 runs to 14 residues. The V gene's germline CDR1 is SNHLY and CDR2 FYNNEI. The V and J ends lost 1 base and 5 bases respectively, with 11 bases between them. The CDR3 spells CASSEGEYFETQYF. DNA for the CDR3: TGTGCCAGCAGTGAAGGGGAGTACTTTGAGACCCAGTACTTC.

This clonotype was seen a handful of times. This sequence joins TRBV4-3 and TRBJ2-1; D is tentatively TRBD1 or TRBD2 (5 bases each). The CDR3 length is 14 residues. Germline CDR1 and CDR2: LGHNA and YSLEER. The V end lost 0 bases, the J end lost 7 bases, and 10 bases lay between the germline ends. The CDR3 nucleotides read TGCGCCAGCAGCCAAGAGGGATGGGGGAATGAGCAGTTCTTC. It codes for CASSQEGWGNEQFF.

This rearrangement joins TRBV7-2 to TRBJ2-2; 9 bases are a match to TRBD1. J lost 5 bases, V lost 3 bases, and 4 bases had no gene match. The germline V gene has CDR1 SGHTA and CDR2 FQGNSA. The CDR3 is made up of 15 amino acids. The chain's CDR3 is CASSLTGGWTGELFF. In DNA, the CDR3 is TGTGCCAGCAGCTTGACAGGGGGGTGGACCGGGGAGCTGTTTTTT.

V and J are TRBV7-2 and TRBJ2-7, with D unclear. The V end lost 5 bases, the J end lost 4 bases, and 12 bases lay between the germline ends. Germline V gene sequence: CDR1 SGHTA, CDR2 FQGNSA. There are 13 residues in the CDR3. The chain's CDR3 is CASSPPYGYEQYF. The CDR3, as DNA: TGTGCCAGCAGCCCCCCCTATGGATACGAGCAGTACTTC.

CDR3 amino acids: CASSYSFLAGGVSEQFF. In nucleotides, the CDR3 is TGTGCCAGCAGTTACTCATTTCTAGCGGGAGGGGTCAGTGAGCAGTTCTTC. The rearrangement uses TRBV6-5 and TRBJ2-1; 12 bases line up with TRBD2. The CDR3 contains 17 residues. V lost 0 bases to trimming and J lost 9 bases; unmatched junction nucleotides: 9. From germline, CDR1 is MNHEY and CDR2 SVGAGI.

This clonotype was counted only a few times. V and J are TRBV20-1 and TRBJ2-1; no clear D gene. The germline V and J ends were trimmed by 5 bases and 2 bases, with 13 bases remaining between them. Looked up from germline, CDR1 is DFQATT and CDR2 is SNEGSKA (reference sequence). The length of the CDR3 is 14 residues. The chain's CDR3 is CSAVSQWAYNEQFF. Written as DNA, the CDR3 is TGCAGTGCTGTTAGCCAATGGGCCTACAATGAGCAGTTCTTC.

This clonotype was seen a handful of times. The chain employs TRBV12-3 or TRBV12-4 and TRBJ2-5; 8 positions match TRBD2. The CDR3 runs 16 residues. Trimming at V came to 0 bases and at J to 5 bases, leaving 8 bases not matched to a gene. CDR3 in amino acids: CASSLALGSSGETQYF. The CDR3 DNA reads TGTGCCAGCAGTTTAGCGTTGGGTTCTAGCGGGGAGACCCAGTACTTC.

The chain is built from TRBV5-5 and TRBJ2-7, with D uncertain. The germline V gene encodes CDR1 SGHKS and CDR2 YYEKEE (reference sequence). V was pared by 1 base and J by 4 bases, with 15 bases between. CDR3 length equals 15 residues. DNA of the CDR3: TGTGCCAGCAGCTTGAGATGGCAGGAACAATACGAGCAGTACTTC. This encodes CASSLRWQEQYEQYF.

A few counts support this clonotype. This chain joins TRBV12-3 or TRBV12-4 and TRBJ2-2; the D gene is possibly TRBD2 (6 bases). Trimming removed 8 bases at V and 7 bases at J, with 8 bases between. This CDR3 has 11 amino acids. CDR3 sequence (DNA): TGTGCCAGCGGGGGGATCGGGGAGCTGTTTTTT. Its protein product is CASGGIGELFF.